This TCR beta chain was obtained from a study of blood T cells in healthy people across ages. Concerning this clonotype itself: The target antigen is unknown.

General study results and limits: Nothing was known about donor CMV status, and this possibly confounded expanded clonotype changes.

V was pared by 5 bases and J by 2 bases, with 10 bases between. The CDR3 is 15 residues long. Primers used in a second PCR of about 7 to 11 cycles were a sample-barcoded 5' primer and a J-beta primer mix. TCRdb recomputed calls from the 5' RACE reads with MiXCR, one row per CDR3 protein. The sample holds about 720,000 distinct CDR3 sequences; 22% are singletons and the top ten take around 22%. The receptor was isolated from an older man in good health. The chain joins TRBV12-3 or TRBV12-4 to TRBJ2-6; D gene uncertain. The material sequenced was blood. The CDR3 loop is CASSPVRAGANVLTF. CDR3 sequence (DNA): TGTGCCAGCAGTCCCGTTAGGGCTGGGGCCAACGTCCTGACTTTC.